A single sample is the source of the 29 T cell receptor beta chains below, sequenced in a study of shared clonotypes between healthy human individuals. The protocol was immunoSEQ multiplex PCR, while the TCRdb copy is restricted to in-frame clones and leaves out a portion. The data hold about 700,000 clones, with 92% observed a single time. The naive CD8 population came from CD45RO-negative cells selected for CCR7, without terminally differentiated effector memory CD45RA+ cells. Input material: naive CD8+ T cells sorted from blood. Receptor source: a man aged 25 to 40 in good health.

The chain couples TRBV27 to TRBJ2-4, with D perhaps matching TRBD1 (5 bases). The CDR3 spans 15 residues. Trimming cost V 4 bases and J 8 bases, with 18 bases left between them. Germline V gene data show CDR1 as MNHEY and CDR2 as SMNVEV (reference sequence). DNA for the CDR3: TGTGCCAGCAGTTCACAACAGGCGCAAAGGGACATTCAGTACTTC. Translating gives CASSSQQAQRDIQYF.

This chain links TRBV7-6 with TRBJ2-7; tentatively, D is TRBD2 (6 bases). Trimming took off 1 base at V and 6 bases at J, with 16 bases between the two ends. The CDR3 is 15 residues long. Germline lookup yields CDR1 SGHVS and CDR2 FNYEAQ. The CDR3 protein is CASSLGASALGEQYF. The CDR3 bases are TGTGCCAGCAGCTTAGGGGCTAGCGCCCTTGGCGAGCAGTACTTC.

A few counts support this clone. Other DNA sequences of this sample code for an identical CDR3. The chain couples TRBV27 to TRBJ2-7; D is ambiguous. CDR3 length: 12 amino acids. The germline V gene has CDR1 MNHEY and CDR2 SMNVEV (reference sequence). Trimming shortened V by 6 bases and J by 0 bases, and 6 bases separated the two germline ends. As DNA, the CDR3 is TGTGCCAGCAGCCAAAGCTCCTACGAGCAGTACTTC. Translation gives CASSQSSYEQYF.

The CDR3 here is CASSQDPKAGLDYEQYF. The CDR3 DNA reads as TGCGCCAGCAGCCAAGACCCAAAAGCGGGATTGGACTACGAGCAGTACTTC. This chain joins TRBV4-3 and TRBJ2-7; 7 nucleotides agree with TRBD2. J lost 3 bases, V lost 0 bases, and 11 bases had no gene match. The CDR3 contains 17 residues. Germline CDR1 and CDR2: LGHNA and YSLEER.

The chain recombines TRBV7-9 with TRBJ1-4; D is undetermined. In germline, CDR1 is SEHNR, CDR2 FQNEAQ (reference sequence). The CDR3 runs to 15 residues. V lost 5 bases, J lost 6 bases, and 16 bases lay in between. CDR3 sequence: CASSAGRSGHEKLFF. The CDR3 DNA is TGTGCCAGCAGCGCAGGTCGGTCAGGACATGAAAAACTGTTTTTT.

CDR3 DNA: TGTGCCAGCAGTTTATCCGGGACTACCTACTACAATGAGCAGTTCTTC. This gives the protein CASSLSGTTYYNEQFF. The rearrangement links TRBV27 to TRBJ2-1, with 7 bases fitting TRBD2. The CDR3 has 16 residues. CDR1 is MNHEY, CDR2 SMNVEV, per germline (reference sequence). Germline trimming cut 0 bases from V and 3 bases from J; bases unmatched to any gene: 5.

V usage is TRBV11-2 and J usage is TRBJ1-1; 7 bases fit TRBD1. CDR1 SGHAT and CDR2 FQNNGV come from the germline V gene. CDR3 size: 15 residues. V dropped 4 bases and J dropped 4; count of bases not matched to a gene: 9. Here the CDR3 reads CASSSSTGVGTEAFF. For the CDR3, the DNA is TGTGCCAGCAGCTCCAGTACAGGGGTAGGCACTGAAGCTTTCTTT.

The chain combines TRBV4-3 with TRBJ2-3; TRBD2 matches at 9 bases. The CDR3 runs 18 residues. The trim removed 0 bases at V and 0 bases at J, leaving 7 bases unmatched. The germline V gene encodes CDR1 LGHNA and CDR2 YSLEER. The CDR3 DNA reads TGCGCCAGCAGCCAAGAAGGTGGCGGGAGGGGGAGCACAGATACGCAGTATTTT. Protein sequence: CASSQEGGGRGSTDTQYF.

The chain couples TRBV7-9 to TRBJ2-1, with 12 bases matching TRBD2. The CDR3 loop spans 16 amino acids. The germline V gene encodes CDR1 SEHNR and CDR2 FQNEAQ (reference sequence). V was pared by 5 bases and J by 6 bases, with 8 bases of the junction left unmatched. The CDR3 loop reads CASSPSSGRAPNEQFF. The CDR3 DNA is TGTGCCAGCAGCCCCTCTAGCGGGAGGGCCCCCAATGAGCAGTTCTTC.

This chain joins TRBV11-3 and TRBJ2-2, with D hard to call. The CDR3 loop spans 13 amino acids. Trimming took off 0 bases at V and 5 bases at J, with 4 bases between the two ends. The germline gives CDR1 SGHNT, CDR2 YENEEA. The CDR3 here is CASSLDSTGELFF. CDR3 bases: TGTGCCAGCAGCTTAGATTCAACCGGGGAGCTGTTTTTT.

The rearrangement uses TRBV6-1 and TRBJ1-4; maybe TRBD1 (6 bases). The V gene lost 1 base and the J gene lost 8 bases, with 23 bases spanning the gap. This CDR3 is built from 18 residues. CDR1 MNHNS and CDR2 SASEGT come from the germline V gene. The CDR3 DNA follows: TGTGCCAGCAGTGAAGGGGGGGGGCGGCTTTTTGGCGAGGAAAAACTGTTTTTT. Protein: CASSEGGGRLFGEEKLFF.

This clone was observed a handful of times. This rearrangement joins TRBV27 to TRBJ2-2, with a tentative D call TRBD1 (5 bases). The CDR3 has 14 residues. CDR1 and CDR2 (germline): MNHEY, SMNVEV (reference sequence). Trimming pared 6 bases from V and 5 bases from J, leaving 13 bases between. Here the CDR3 DNA reads TGTGCCAGCAGCTCTGGGGCTGCAACCGGGGAGCTGTTTTTT. This codes for CASSSGAATGELFF.

This chain uses TRBV27 with TRBJ2-7, with D unclear. With 0 bases removed from V and 0 bases from J, the gap between germline ends came to 9 bases. The CDR3 runs 15 residues. From germline, CDR1 is MNHEY and CDR2 SMNVEV (reference sequence). CDR3: CASSLSYLSSYEQYF. The CDR3 coding sequence is TGTGCCAGCAGTTTATCGTACCTGAGCTCCTACGAGCAGTACTTC.

The chain joins TRBV11-2 to TRBJ2-3; 11 nucleotides match TRBD2. In germline, CDR1 is SGHAT, CDR2 FQNNGV. The CDR3 has 19 amino acids. V dropped 5 bases and J dropped 3; count of bases not matched to a gene: 16. The CDR3 DNA follows: TGTGCCAGCAGCCCCCCCGGCGGGACTAGCGGAACGGGGACAGATACGCAGTATTTT. Protein sequence: CASSPPGGTSGTGTDTQYF.

Comment on this clone: The sample holds other DNA sequences that translate to the same CDR3. The chain couples TRBV2 to TRBJ2-7, with a possible D match to TRBD1 (5 bases). There are 10 residues in the CDR3. V shed 6 bases and J shed 6 bases, with 6 bases lying between them. Germline values: CDR1 SNHLY, CDR2 FYNNEI. The DNA of the CDR3 is TGTGCCAGCAGAGGGGTCGAGCAGTACTTC. It translates to CASRGVEQYF.

The chain recombines TRBV9 with TRBJ1-1; tentatively, D is TRBD1 (5 bases). The germline gives CDR1 SGDLS, CDR2 YYNGEE. The CDR3 is 13 amino acids. V was cut by 0 bases and J by 7 bases, with 10 bases left in between. DNA for the CDR3: TGTGCCAGCAGCGTAGAGGGGAGCGGTGAAGCTTTCTTT. This encodes CASSVEGSGEAFF. Complete variable domain (other parts from reference TRBV9 and TRBJ1-1): DSGVTQTPKHLITATGQRVTLRCSPRSGDLSVYWYQQSLDQGLQFLIQYYNGEERAKGNILERFSAQQFPDLHSELNLSSLELGDSALYFCASSVEGSGEAFFGQGTRLTVV.

The chain couples TRBV10-3 to TRBJ1-1, with D possibly being TRBD1 (6 bases). Germline CDR1 is ENHRY and CDR2 is SYGVKD. The V and J ends lost 0 bases and 6 bases respectively, with 17 bases between them. The CDR3 is 16 amino acids. Here the CDR3 reads CAISESMAGELSEAFF. In DNA, the CDR3 is TGTGCCATCAGTGAGTCGATGGCAGGGGAACTGTCTGAAGCTTTCTTT.

This chain uses TRBV4-1 with TRBJ2-1, with 7 bases matching TRBD2. V lost 0 bases to trimming and J lost 6 bases; unmatched junction nucleotides: 11. The CDR3 runs to 17 residues. Germline loops: CDR1 MGHRA, CDR2 YSYEKL. The CDR3 is CASSQDPWQGGSNEQFF. CDR3 DNA sequence: TGCGCCAGCAGCCAAGATCCTTGGCAGGGAGGGTCCAATGAGCAGTTCTTC.

V usage is TRBV2 and J usage is TRBJ2-3; tentatively, D is TRBD2 (6 bases). V gave up 5 bases and J gave up 2 bases, with 20 bases separating them. This CDR3 has 17 amino acids. The V gene's germline CDR1 is SNHLY and CDR2 FYNNEI. In DNA, the CDR3 is TGTGCCAGCAGTCCGAAACCGGGGGTGCTGTACACAGATACGCAGTATTTT. This translates into CASSPKPGVLYTDTQYF.

CDR3 protein: CASSFSRGNEKLFF. The CDR3 DNA follows: TGTGCCAGCAGTTTCAGCAGGGGAAATGAAAAACTGTTTTTT. The rearrangement joins TRBV27 to TRBJ1-4; weak D call: TRBD1 (6 bases). The germline gives CDR1 MNHEY, CDR2 SMNVEV (reference sequence). V was shortened by 3 bases and J by 5 bases, with 10 bases between the two germline ends. The CDR3 has 14 amino acids. Together with reference TRBV27 and TRBJ1-4, the CDR3 gives the full variable domain: EAQVTQNPRYLITVTGKKLTVTCSQNMNHEYMSWYRQDPGLGLRQIYYSMNVEVTDKGDVPEGYKVSRKEKRNFPLILESPSPNQTSLYFCASSFSRGNEKLFFGSGTQLSVL.

The chain links TRBV5-4 to TRBJ2-7; 7 bases agree with TRBD1. V dropped 4 bases and J dropped 3; count of bases not matched to a gene: 7. The CDR3 contains 14 residues. CDR1 SGHNT and CDR2 YYREEE come from the germline V gene (reference sequence). For the CDR3, the DNA is TGTGCCAGCAGCCCTACAGGGGTTGGCTACGAGCAGTACTTC. Translated, it gives CASSPTGVGYEQYF.

This clone has just one count. This chain links TRBV9 with TRBJ1-2, with D possibly TRBD1 on 5 matching bases. Germline CDR1 reads SGDLS; CDR2 reads YYNGEE. The CDR3 sequence is 13 residues long. Between the trimmed V and J ends, which lost 4 bases and 7 bases, there was a span of 14 bases. The CDR3 coding sequence is TGTGCCAGCAGCCTACGGACTGGGGGTGGCTACACCTTC. Residues: CASSLRTGGGYTF.

This clone was counted between two and nine times. The V and J genes are TRBV6-5 and TRBJ2-1; D gene unclear. Germline V gene data show CDR1 as MNHEY and CDR2 as SVGAGI. This CDR3 comprises 12 residues. Between the trimmed V and J ends, which lost 6 bases and 6 bases, there was a span of 9 bases. The DNA for the CDR3 is TGTGCCAGCAGGCCACAGACCAATGAGCAGTTCTTC. This gives the protein CASRPQTNEQFF.

This clone has only one observation. Different DNA sequences within this sample yield the same CDR3. This chain joins TRBV9 and TRBJ2-7; tentative D call: TRBD1 (6 bases). V was cut by 0 bases and J by 2 bases, with 6 bases left in between. Germline V gives CDR1 SGDLS, CDR2 YYNGEE. The CDR3 totals 13 residues. The CDR3 protein is CASSVGGPYEQYF. The DNA for the CDR3 is TGTGCCAGCAGCGTAGGGGGGCCCTACGAGCAGTACTTC.

The chain couples TRBV28 to TRBJ2-1; 7 bases agree with TRBD1. Germline-derived CDR1 and CDR2 are MDHEN and SYDVKM. V shed 8 bases, J shed 8 bases, and the junction held 9 bases outside the gene matches. This CDR3 is built from 13 residues. The CDR3 DNA is TGTGCCAGCGGCCGGGACAGTTACGATGAGCAGTTCTTC. This codes for CASGRDSYDEQFF.

The gene calls are TRBV5-1 and TRBJ2-7; 13 nucleotides agree with TRBD2. With V trimmed by 5 bases and J by 5 bases, 4 bases remained unmatched. The germline V gene encodes CDR1 SGHRS and CDR2 YFSETQ. This CDR3 is 14 amino acids long. The CDR3, as DNA: TGCGCCAGCAGAGGGACTAGCGGGACCCACGAGCAGTACTTC. Protein product: CASRGTSGTHEQYF.

A word on this clone: The sample has other DNA sequences that encode this CDR3 too. The V gene is TRBV7-9, the J gene TRBJ2-7, with 10 bases aligning to TRBD1. The CDR3 is 15 residues long. With V trimmed by 4 bases and J by 2 bases, 5 bases remained unmatched. CDR1 is SEHNR, CDR2 FQNEAQ, per germline (reference sequence). CDR3 DNA sequence: TGTGCCAGCAGCTCGACCGGGACAGGGGCCTACGAGCAGTACTTC. It yields the protein CASSSTGTGAYEQYF.

This sequence joins TRBV29-1 and TRBJ1-2; D not resolved. Germline-derived CDR1 and CDR2 are SQVTM and ANQGSEA. Trimming pared 1 base from V and 2 bases from J, leaving 11 bases between. This CDR3 has 14 amino acids. CDR3 DNA: TGCAGCGTTGAAGGGTCCATCGGCAACTATGGCTACACCTTC. Translation gives CSVEGSIGNYGYTF.

The chain carries TRBV11-2 and TRBJ2-1, with TRBD2 identical over 8 bases. J lost 8 bases, V lost 3 bases, and 9 bases had no gene match. The germline gives CDR1 SGHAT, CDR2 FQNNGV. The CDR3 is 15 amino acids. The CDR3 is CASSFSSGYWDEQFF. DNA of the CDR3: TGTGCCAGCAGCTTTTCTAGCGGGTACTGGGATGAGCAGTTCTTC.